What follows are 9 T cell receptor beta chains derived from one specimen sequenced in a study of T cells after yellow fever vaccination. TCRdb analysed the 5' RACE reads with MiXCR anew, one entry per CDR3 protein. The sample includes 300,000 to 350,000 distinct CDR3 sequences, approximately 12% of them seen just once. The specimen comprised CD4+ T cells sorted from PBMCs, sampled 45 days after the yellow fever booster vaccination. The origin of the receptors is a man aged 18 to 30 who received the YFV17D yellow fever vaccine.

This clonotype turned up a few times. This chain links TRBV7-4 with TRBJ1-1, with D possibly matching TRBD1 (6 bases). Trimming shortened V by 5 bases and J by 5 bases, and 21 bases separated the two germline ends. The germline V gene encodes CDR1 SGHVT and CDR2 SQSDAQ. The CDR3 extends over 16 amino acids. DNA for the CDR3: TGTGCCAGCAGCGGGGGGCAGGTTAGATTCGGGACTGAAGCTTTCTTT. Amino acid sequence: CASSGGQVRFGTEAFF.

The gene calls are TRBV23-1 and TRBJ2-3; D is undetermined. TRBV23-1 has ORF status, its function being uncertain. The ends were cut back, 9 bases at V and 0 bases at J, with 7 bases in the middle. The CDR3 consists of 12 residues. CDR3 sequence: CARGRSTDTQYF. Here the CDR3 DNA reads TGCGCCAGAGGTAGGAGCACAGATACGCAGTATTTT.

Many counts were recorded for this clonotype. As DNA, the CDR3 is TGTGCCAGCAGCGCAAATAATAGCGAGGCGAGAGGAAGAGGGGAGCAGTACGTC. This encodes CASSANNSEARGRGEQYV. This chain connects TRBV6-4 to TRBJ2-7; D is perhaps TRBD2 (5 bases). V gave up 6 bases and J gave up 7 bases, with 31 bases separating them. Looked up from germline, CDR1 is MRHNA and CDR2 is SNTAGT. The CDR3 extends over 18 amino acids.

This clonotype was found a few times. The J gene is TRBJ2-1, the V gene TRBV7-2; 9 bases line up with TRBD1. Per the germline V gene, CDR1 is SGHTA and CDR2 is FQGNSA. The CDR3 consists of 15 residues. J lost 3 bases, V lost 5 bases, and 5 bases had no gene match. As DNA, the CDR3 is TGTGCCAGCAGCCCGACAGGGGGACTCTACAATGAGCAGTTCTTC. Protein sequence: CASSPTGGLYNEQFF. The full variable domain, its missing parts supplied by reference TRBV7-2 and TRBJ2-1, is GAGVSQSPSNKVTEKGKDVELRCDPISGHTALYWYRQSLGQGLEFLIYFQGNSAPDKSGLPSDRFSAERTGGSVSTLTIQRTQQEDSAVYLCASSPTGGLYNEQFFGPGTRLTVL.

This chain uses TRBV20-1 with TRBJ1-1; D is possibly TRBD1 (5 bases). Germline V gives CDR1 DFQATT, CDR2 SNEGSKA (reference sequence). V was cut by 7 bases and J by 1 base, with 13 bases left in between. The CDR3 has 13 amino acids. CDR3 region: CSGSFGANTEAFF. The CDR3 DNA sequence: TGCAGTGGATCATTCGGGGCGAACACTGAAGCTTTCTTT.

This clonotype has a handful of counts. V usage is TRBV20-1 and J usage is TRBJ2-3, with 7 bases aligning to TRBD2. Looked up from germline, CDR1 is DFQATT and CDR2 is SNEGSKA (reference sequence). This CDR3 contains 14 residues. V trimming: 0 bases; J trimming: 4 bases; junction bases outside the gene matches: 4. The CDR3 nucleotides read TGCAGTGCTAGAGAACTAGCGAGACCAGATACGCAGTATTTT. It specifies CSARELARPDTQYF.

The gene calls are TRBV5-1 and TRBJ2-3; D not certain. V lost 0 bases and J 6 bases, leaving 14 bases between the germline ends. CDR1 and CDR2 (germline): SGHRS, YFSETQ. The CDR3 contains 15 residues. The CDR3 bases are TGCGCCAGCAGCTTGGAACCAGCGCCCCACGATACGCAGTATTTT. It encodes CASSLEPAPHDTQYF.

This clonotype has ten or more counts. The rearrangement uses TRBV7-2 and TRBJ2-1; 7 bases match TRBD2. The germline CDR1 and CDR2 sequences are SGHTA and FQGNSA. The CDR3 runs 13 residues. Unmatched junction bases numbered 6, after V lost 5 bases and J lost 8 bases. Here the CDR3 reads CASSTSGVYEQFF. As DNA, the CDR3 is TGTGCCAGCAGCACAAGCGGGGTCTATGAGCAGTTCTTC.

CDR3 nucleotides: TGCGCCAGCAGCCCAGGACAGGCCAATCAGCCCCAGCATTTT. This translates into CASSPGQANQPQHF. The V call is TRBV5-1, the J call TRBJ1-5, with TRBD1 matching 7 bases. The CDR3 runs 14 residues. Germline assignment: CDR1 SGHRS and CDR2 YFSETQ. Trimming cost V 4 bases and J 3 bases; bases outside gene matches: 4.